These 3 T cell receptor beta chains were all obtained from the same sample, sequenced in a study of early T cells in non-severe SARS-CoV-2 infection. TCRdb redid the calling of the 5' RACE reads with MiXCR, one entry per CDR3 protein. The sample has about 64,000 distinct CDR3 sequences, around 12% seen once. Sequenced: whole blood. Receptors were obtained from an adult who was a healthcare worker with PCR-confirmed SARS-CoV-2 infection or an uninfected control (not recorded which).

This clonotype was observed a few times. This chain links TRBV5-1 with TRBJ1-3; D remains ambiguous. Germline V CDR1 and CDR2: SGHRS, YFSETQ. With 4 bases removed from V and 4 bases from J, the gap between germline ends came to 12 bases. The CDR3 extends over 14 amino acids. The CDR3 DNA follows: TGCGCCAGCAGCCCGCCGGGGTCCGGAAACACCATATATTTT. This gives the protein CASSPPGSGNTIYF.

In its sample, this clonotype was seen a few times. This chain links TRBV4-3 with TRBJ2-1; tentative D call: TRBD1 (6 bases). Deletions cut 0 bases from V and 0 bases from J, with 9 bases between. In germline, CDR1 is LGHNA, CDR2 YSLEER. The CDR3 covers 16 residues. The DNA of the CDR3 is TGCGCCAGCAGCCAAGATCAGGGGCCCTCCTACAATGAGCAGTTCTTC. This gives the protein CASSQDQGPSYNEQFF.

The chain employs TRBV29-1 and TRBJ2-5; D not certain. The V and J ends lost 3 bases and 6 bases respectively, with 14 bases between them. The CDR3 totals 13 residues. CDR1 and CDR2 from the germline V gene are SQVTM and ANQGSEA. The CDR3 here is CSVEWLVSQTQYF. Here the CDR3 DNA reads TGCAGCGTTGAGTGGCTAGTAAGCCAGACCCAGTACTTC.